Sequencing of this TCR beta chain was carried out in a study of blood T cells in healthy people across ages. With a J-beta primer mix and a sample-barcoded 5' primer, a second PCR ran roughly 6 to 12 cycles. MiXCR was run by TCRdb on the 5' RACE reads, yielding one entry per CDR3 protein. This table holds around 780,000 distinct CDR3 sequences, under 30% found once. V lost 7 bases to trimming and J lost 4 bases; unmatched junction nucleotides: 9. The length of the CDR3 is 16 residues. Germline CDR1 and CDR2: MDHEN and SYDVKM. Points from the study as a whole: There was a strong correlation between TCR beta diversity and naive T cell percentage.

This clonotype was picked up many times. Its antigen is unknown. These data also formed part of another study, on T cells of mothers and their children. That source adds: All donors were healthy and Caucasian; they were a few mothers and their six children. Over 9.5 million reads per mother and around 3.2 million per child were obtained. Overlap measured in related mother-child pairs was slightly, non-significantly higher than in unrelated pairs.

Sequenced material: blood. This receptor was identified in a boy between 5 and 17 years old in good health. The chain uses TRBV28 and TRBJ2-2; 10 positions agree with TRBD2. Written as DNA, the CDR3 is TGTGCCAGCACCTCAGCGGGGGGGCCGACCACCGGGGAGCTGTTTTTT. The encoded protein is CASTSAGGPTTGELFF.